A single sample is the source of the 9 T cell receptor beta chains below, sequenced in a study of T-cell reconstitution after alpha-beta-depleted transplantation in children. Using unique molecular identifiers, the investigators prepared the TCRbeta library. TCRdb itself ran the PCR reads through MiXCR, one entry per CDR3 protein. The sample carries hundreds of thousands of distinct CDR3 sequences, 10% to 15% recorded once. Sequencing was performed on PBMCs, mostly from graft donor cells, taken 360 days after TCRalphabeta/CD19-depleted stem cell transplant. Receptors were obtained from a male patient aged 5 to 17 who had a stem cell transplant for acute myeloid leukemia, so the T cells may come from the graft donor.

This clonotype was observed a handful of times. The gene calls are TRBV19 and TRBJ2-1; 7 bases are a match to TRBD1. This CDR3 comprises 13 residues. In germline, CDR1 is LNHDA, CDR2 SQIVND (reference sequence). V dropped 5 bases and J dropped 7; count of bases not matched to a gene: 5. The CDR3 nucleotides read TGTGCCAGTAGTTTCTGGACAGGAAATGAGCAGTTCTTC. Translated: CASSFWTGNEQFF.

The chain has TRBV5-8 and TRBJ2-7; D gene ambiguous. V lost 0 bases and J 0 bases, leaving 13 bases between the germline ends. CDR3 size: 16 residues. CDR1 is SGHTS and CDR2 is YDEGEE in the germline V gene. The CDR3 loop is CASSLVVSGASYEQYF. CDR3 DNA: TGTGCCAGCAGCTTGGTCGTATCGGGTGCCTCCTACGAGCAGTACTTC.

The chain recombines TRBV4-3 with TRBJ2-7, with TRBD2 as a possible D gene (5 bases). The CDR3 consists of 14 residues. V shed 3 bases and J shed 0 bases, with 9 bases lying between them. Germline V gene lookup returns CDR1 LGHNA and CDR2 YSLEER. The CDR3 here is CASSQVGSSYEQYF. CDR3 bases: TGCGCCAGCAGCCAGGTTGGGAGCTCCTACGAGCAGTACTTC.

V usage is TRBV4-2 and J usage is TRBJ2-1; tentatively, D is TRBD2 (5 bases). Germline V gene sequence: CDR1 LGHNA, CDR2 YNFKEQ. The V end lost 1 base, the J end lost 7 bases, and 17 bases lay between the germline ends. The CDR3 totals 16 residues. The CDR3 DNA sequence: TGTGCCAGCAGCCAAGCGGGGATTCGATTAGAAAATGAGCAGTTCTTC. It specifies CASSQAGIRLENEQFF.

This clonotype was counted between two and nine times. A read error may produce the germline difference seen at one junction end. The chain joins TRBV7-7 to TRBJ2-5; unclear D gene. CDR1 is SSHAT and CDR2 is FNYEAQ in the germline V gene (reference sequence). The CDR3 runs to 15 residues. The CDR3 coding sequence is TGTGCTAGCAGCCCGTCCGGTGGGGTCCAAGAGACCCAGTACTTC. Translating gives CASSPSGGVQETQYF. The full variable domain, its missing parts supplied by reference TRBV7-7 and TRBJ2-5, is GAGVSQSPRYKVTKRGQDVTLRCDPISSHATLYWYQQALGQGPEFLTYFNYEAQPDKSGLPSDRFSAERPEGSISTLTIQRTEQRDSAMYRCASSPSGGVQETQYFGPGTRLLVL.

This clonotype has more than one count but fewer than ten. The chain uses TRBV12-5 and TRBJ2-1; D possibly corresponds to TRBD1 (5 bases). The CDR3 contains 13 residues. Germline values: CDR1 LGHNT, CDR2 FRNRAP. Between the trimmed V and J ends, which lost 6 bases and 8 bases, there was a span of 14 bases. CDR3 residues: CASGIGATHEQFF. The CDR3, as DNA: TGTGCTAGTGGGATTGGGGCAACCCATGAGCAGTTCTTC.

V gene TRBV30 combines with J gene TRBJ2-1; TRBD2 matches 8 bases. The CDR3 is made up of 15 amino acids. V was clipped by 4 bases and J by 8 bases; unmatched bases: 13. CDR1 GTSNPN and CDR2 SVGIG come from the germline V gene (reference sequence). CDR3 in amino acids: CAWIVSGTLGYEQFF. For the CDR3, the DNA is TGTGCCTGGATTGTTAGCGGGACCCTTGGCTATGAGCAGTTCTTC.

The CDR3 protein is CSVETLQGGTEAFF. The CDR3 DNA is TGCAGCGTTGAAACCTTACAGGGAGGGACTGAAGCTTTCTTT. J is TRBJ1-1 and V is TRBV29-1; TRBD1 might be the D (6 bases). V was clipped by 2 bases and J by 5 bases, with 15 bases between them. The CDR3 loop spans 14 amino acids. The germline CDR1 and CDR2 sequences are SQVTM and ANQGSEA.

This clonotype was recorded many times. V is TRBV3-1 and J is TRBJ2-1, with 10 bases lining up with TRBD2. With 0 bases clipped from V and 7 bases from J, the junction kept 6 bases outside the gene matches. Germline CDR1 reads LGHDT; CDR2 reads YNNKEL (reference sequence). This CDR3 is 16 amino acids long. CDR3 amino acids: CASSQDTSGNYNEQFF. In nucleotides, the CDR3 is TGTGCCAGCAGCCAAGACACTAGCGGGAATTATAATGAGCAGTTCTTC.